Listed below are T cell receptor beta chains from one sample, sequenced in a study of TIL therapy for anti-PD-1-resistant metastatic lung cancer. Here immunoSEQ multiplex PCR was the method, and the copy in TCRdb shows in-frame clones only, minus some. The sample comprises tens of thousands of clones, roughly 84% of which are singletons, and roughly 2.6% rests with the top ten. The specimen was blood, collected at baseline. The receptors originated from a person aged 25-80 years with non-small cell lung cancer. CDR3s include the opening cysteine and the closing phenylalanine or tryptophan. Fields, in order: J gene, clone size, V gene, D gene, CDR3 protein, CDR3 DNA. D genes are given only for firm matches. A row's size may be missing; if present it is once, few, many or a size class.

TRBJ1-2 . TRBV24-1 . CATSDLDRNYGYTF TGTGCCACCAGTGATTTGGACCGTAACTATGGCTACACCTTC
TRBJ1-2 . TRBV19 TRBD1 CASSPVGTGDGHGYTF TGTGCCAGTAGTCCCGTAGGGACAGGGGATGGACATGGCTACACCTTC
TRBJ2-3 . TRBV5-8 TRBD2 CASSFGLGTTDTQYF TGTGCCAGCAGCTTCGGACTAGGTACCACAGATACGCAGTATTTT
TRBJ1-4 . TRBV5-8 . CASSLGAAGGWEKLFF TGTGCCAGCAGCTTGGGGGCCGCGGGGGGCTGGGAAAAACTGTTTTTT
TRBJ2-4 . TRBV6-5 TRBD1 CASRPTGDGIQYF TGTGCCAGCAGACCAACAGGGGATGGCATTCAGTACTTC
TRBJ2-3 . TRBV7-3 . CASSFGDSDTQYF TGTGCCAGCAGTTTCGGGGACTCAGATACGCAGTATTTT
TRBJ2-3 . TRBV3-1/TRBV3-2 TRBD2 CASSQDLAASTDTQYF TGTGCCAGCAGCCAAGATCTAGCGGCTAGCACAGATACGCAGTATTTT
TRBJ2-7 . TRBV5-6 TRBD2 CASSLLAVNYEQYF TGTGCCAGCAGCTTACTAGCGGTCAACTACGAGCAGTACTTC
TRBJ2-2 . TRBV6-4 . CASRPDPNTGELFF TGTGCCAGCAGACCGGACCCGAACACCGGGGAGCTGTTTTTT
TRBJ1-1 . TRBV6-1 . CASSDPISGTKAFF TGTGCCAGCAGTGATCCTATATCCGGTACCAAAGCTTTCTTT
TRBJ1-1 . TRBV2 . CASNWGRTNTEAFF TGTGCCAGCAATTGGGGGCGGACGAACACTGAAGCTTTCTTT
TRBJ2-7 . TRBV6-5 TRBD1 CASSRTGLLTYEQYF TGTGCCAGCTCCCGGACAGGGTTACTAACTTACGAGCAGTACTTC
TRBJ2-7 few TRBV9 . CASSVGVGFTYEQYF TGTGCCAGCAGCGTAGGGGTGGGTTTTACCTACGAGCAGTACTTC
TRBJ2-3 . TRBV27 TRBD2 CASSSLAGYRTDTQYF TGTGCCAGCAGTTCCTTAGCGGGATATCGCACAGATACGCAGTATTTT
TRBJ2-2 . TRBV11-1 . CASSLTWDGNTGELFF TGTGCCAGCAGCCTTACATGGGACGGGAACACCGGGGAGCTGTTTTTT
TRBJ2-7 . TRBV4-1 . CASSQGRAYEQYF TGCGCCAGCAGCCAAGGGCGGGCCTACGAGCAGTACTTC
TRBJ2-7 once TRBV10-1 TRBD2 CASSRAGSRGYEQYF TGCGCCAGCTCAAGAGCGGGGAGTAGGGGCTACGAGCAGTACTTC
TRBJ1-4 . TRBV19 . CASSRKGDEKLFF TGTGCCAGCAGTCGCAAGGGGGATGAAAAACTGTTTTTT
TRBJ2-3 once TRBV19 . CASSIKIGGTDTQYF TGTGCCAGTAGTATAAAAATAGGGGGCACAGATACGCAGTATTTT
TRBJ1-2 . TRBV11-2 . CASSLRTGGNYGYTF TGTGCCAGCAGCTTAAGGACCGGCGGTAACTATGGCTACACCTTC
TRBJ2-7 . TRBV7-8 TRBD1 CASSSIDSGTGGYEQYF TGTGCCAGCAGCTCGATTGACTCCGGGACAGGGGGCTACGAGCAGTACTTC
TRBJ2-2 . TRBV5-1 TRBD1 CASSLGLGQGDVTGELFF TGCGCCAGCAGCTTGGGCTTGGGACAGGGGGATGTCACCGGGGAGCTGTTTTTT
TRBJ2-6 . TRBV24-1 . CATSFSGANVLTF TGTGCCACCAGTTTCTCTGGGGCCAACGTCCTGACTTTC
TRBJ1-1 . TRBV28 . CASSLQNTEAFF TGTGCCAGTTCTTTGCAGAACACTGAAGCTTTCTTT
TRBJ1-1 . TRBV4-1 . CASSQGILRRGVNTEAFF TGCGCCAGCAGCCAAGGGATTTTGAGACGTGGGGTTAACACTGAAGCTTTCTTT
TRBJ1-5 . TRBV6-1 TRBD1 CASSEYRGRANQPQHF TGTGCCAGCAGTGAATATAGGGGGCGAGCCAATCAGCCCCAGCATTTT
TRBJ2-2 . TRBV28 . CASKVSGLDTGELFF TGTGCCAGCAAAGTAAGCGGGCTGGACACCGGGGAGCTGTTTTTT
TRBJ1-2 . TRBV30 . CAWVKEGYGYTF TGTGCCTGGGTAAAAGAGGGCTATGGCTACACCTTC
TRBJ1-4 . TRBV9 . CASSVGATNEKLFF TGTGCCAGCAGCGTAGGGGCAACTAATGAAAAACTGTTTTTT
TRBJ2-1 . TRBV3-1/TRBV3-2 . CASSQDLERGVNEQFF TGTGCCAGCAGCCAAGATTTGGAGAGGGGGGTTAATGAGCAGTTCTTC
TRBJ1-5 . TRBV7-2 . CASSFWQGHQPQHF TGTGCCAGCAGCTTTTGGCAGGGACATCAGCCCCAGCATTTT
TRBJ2-1 . TRBV10-3 . CAISESSSTDEQFF TGTGCCATCAGTGAGTCCTCTAGCACGGATGAGCAGTTCTTC
TRBJ2-3 . TRBV7-3 . CASSSDSTRPSTDTQYF TGTGCCAGCAGCTCCGACAGTACTAGACCTAGCACAGATACGCAGTATTTT
TRBJ2-7 . TRBV3-1/TRBV3-2 . CASSPGTPGEQYF TGTGCCAGCAGCCCAGGGACCCCGGGCGAGCAGTACTTC
TRBJ2-7 . TRBV4-1 TRBD1 CASSQGDSNYEQYF TGCGCCAGCAGCCAAGGGGACAGTAACTACGAGCAGTACTTC
TRBJ1-2 . TRBV5-6 TRBD1 CASSLGGTGTNGYTF TGTGCCAGCAGCTTGGGGGGGACAGGCACTAATGGCTACACCTTC
TRBJ1-3 . TRBV9 . CASSVEPAGNTIYF TGTGCCAGCAGCGTAGAACCAGCTGGAAACACCATATATTTT
TRBJ2-1 . TRBV9 TRBD1 CASSAGTGSYNEQFF TGTGCCAGCAGCGCTGGGACAGGGAGCTACAATGAGCAGTTCTTC
TRBJ2-2 . TRBV19 . CASSYGQPGAKNTGELFF TGTGCCAGTAGTTACGGGCAACCGGGAGCGAAGAACACCGGGGAGCTGTTTTTT
TRBJ2-3 few TRBV7-3 TRBD1 CASSRRDRDTDTQYF TGTGCCAGCAGCCGCAGGGACAGGGACACAGATACGCAGTATTTT
TRBJ2-1 . TRBV9 TRBD2 CASSGRAGGLTEQFF TGTGCCAGCAGCGGTCGAGCGGGGGGGCTGACTGAGCAGTTCTTC
TRBJ2-1 . TRBV3-1/TRBV3-2 . CASSQAGSNEQFF TGTGCCAGCAGCCAAGCCGGAAGCAATGAGCAGTTCTTC
TRBJ2-3 . TRBV12-3/TRBV12-4 . CASTKLVDTQYF TGTGCCAGCACTAAACTAGTAGATACGCAGTATTTT
TRBJ2-1 . TRBV7-3 . CASSQGQGPYNEQFF TGTGCCAGCAGCCAAGGGCAGGGACCCTACAATGAGCAGTTCTTC
TRBJ2-7 . TRBV14 . CASSLNPYEQYF TGTGCCAGCAGCCTTAACCCCTACGAGCAGTACTTC
TRBJ2-3 once TRBV5-1 TRBD2 CASSLGTSWYTDTQYF TGCGCCAGCAGCTTGGGGACTAGCTGGTACACAGATACGCAGTATTTT
TRBJ2-3 . TRBV5-6 . CASSLGQGGGRQYF TGTGCCAGCAGCTTGGGACAAGGGGGAGGGCGTCAGTATTTT
TRBJ2-2 . TRBV11-2 . CASSPIATNTGELFF TGTGCCAGCAGCCCTATAGCGACGAACACCGGGGAGCTGTTTTTT
TRBJ2-1 . TRBV30 TRBD2 CAWSTASGSNEQFF TGTGCCTGGAGTACGGCTAGCGGGAGCAATGAGCAGTTCTTC
TRBJ1-1 . TRBV7-2 . CASSLARFTEAFF TGTGCCAGCAGCTTAGCCAGGTTCACTGAAGCTTTCTTT
TRBJ2-3 . TRBV4-2 TRBD1 CASSQDSGTGGMNTQYF TGTGCCAGCAGCCAAGACTCCGGGACAGGGGGCATGAATACGCAGTATTTT
TRBJ1-5 . TRBV10-3 TRBD1 CAISEGQGNQPQHF TGTGCCATCAGTGAAGGACAGGGGAACCAGCCCCAGCATTTT
TRBJ1-1 . TRBV28 . CASRWGGSVTEAFF TGTGCCAGCAGATGGGGGGGTTCGGTCACTGAAGCTTTCTTT
TRBJ2-7 . TRBV27 TRBD2 CASSLLAGTTYEQYF TGTGCCAGCAGTTTATTAGCGGGGACAACCTACGAGCAGTACTTC
TRBJ1-4 . TRBV28 . CASSLRDMTATNEKLFF TGTGCCAGCAGTTTGAGGGACATGACGGCAACTAATGAAAAACTGTTTTTT
TRBJ2-7 . TRBV3-1/TRBV3-2 . CASSPGTPREQYF TGTGCCAGCAGTCCCGGGACCCCGAGGGAGCAGTACTTC
TRBJ2-2 . TRBV5-6 TRBD2 CASSAVPAGGTGELFF TGTGCCAGCAGCGCAGTTCCCGCGGGAGGCACCGGGGAGCTGTTTTTT